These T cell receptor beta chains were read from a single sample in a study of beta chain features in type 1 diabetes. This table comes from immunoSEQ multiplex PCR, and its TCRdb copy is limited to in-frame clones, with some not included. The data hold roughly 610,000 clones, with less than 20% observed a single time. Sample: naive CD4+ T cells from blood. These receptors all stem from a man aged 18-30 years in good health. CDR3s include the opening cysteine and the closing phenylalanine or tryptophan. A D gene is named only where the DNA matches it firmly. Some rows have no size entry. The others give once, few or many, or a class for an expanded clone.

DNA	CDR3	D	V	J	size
TGTGCTAGCAGCCCAGGTGGGTTACAGCCCCAGCATTTT	CASSPGGLQPQHF	-	TRBV7-7	TRBJ1-5	-
TGTGCCATCAGTGGAGACAGGGGGTTGGGGAATGAGCAGTTCTTC	CAISGDRGLGNEQFF	TRBD1	TRBV10-3	TRBJ2-1	few
TGCGCCAGCAGCTACACGACAGGGCTCGATCCCAATGGCTACACCTTC	CASSYTTGLDPNGYTF	TRBD1	TRBV5-1	TRBJ1-2	few
TGTGCCAGCAGCCGTTTTGACACCATATATTTT	CASSRFDTIYF	-	TRBV7-9	TRBJ1-3	-
TGTGCCAGCAGTACCAACACCGGGACAGGGACCGAGCAGTACTTC	CASSTNTGTGTEQYF	TRBD1	TRBV6-5	TRBJ2-7	-
TGCGCCAGCAGCCCGAATCCGGGCGTATCAGAGACCCAGTACTTC	CASSPNPGVSETQYF	-	TRBV5-1	TRBJ2-5	-
TGCGCCAGCAGCACGGGACAGGTTTACCACAATGAGCAGTTCTTC	CASSTGQVYHNEQFF	TRBD1	TRBV5-1	TRBJ2-1	few
TGTGCCAGCAGCCCATCGACAGGGAACCAAGAGACCCAGTACTTC	CASSPSTGNQETQYF	TRBD1	TRBV11-2	TRBJ2-5	-
TGTGCCAGTGTTGGAAGACAGGGAAACACCATATATTTT	CASVGRQGNTIYF	-	TRBV28	TRBJ1-3	-
TGTGCCAGCAGCGTAGCCCCGGGCGAGCAGTACTTC	CASSVAPGEQYF	-	TRBV9	TRBJ2-7	-
TGTGCCAGCAGTGTGGTTAGCTCCTACAATGAGCAGTTCTTC	CASSVVSSYNEQFF	-	TRBV25-1	TRBJ2-1	-
TGTGCCAGCAGCCCTATCTCCGGGTTTGGCACTGAAGCTTTCTTT	CASSPISGFGTEAFF	-	TRBV9	TRBJ1-1	few
TGCGCCAGCCGCATAGGACAGGGGCCCTACGAGCAGTACTTC	CASRIGQGPYEQYF	TRBD1	TRBV5-1	TRBJ2-7	-
TGTGCCAGCAGCTTAGCCGGCGGTGGAAACTACAATGAGCAGTTCTTC	CASSLAGGGNYNEQFF	-	TRBV7-9	TRBJ2-1	-
TGCGCCAGCAGCACAAGGGGGAACAATGAGCAGTTCTTC	CASSTRGNNEQFF	-	TRBV4-3	TRBJ2-1	-
TGTGCCAGCAGCTGGGACAGGGAGGCCTCCGGGGCCAACGTCCTGACTTTC	CASSWDREASGANVLTF	TRBD1	TRBV11-1	TRBJ2-6	few
TGTGCCAGCTCACTCCGCCCAGATACAATGGCGCAGTTCTTC	CASSLRPDTMAQFF	-	TRBV18	TRBJ2-1	-
TGTGCCAGTCGGACAGGGGGATTTTATGGCTACACCTTC	CASRTGGFYGYTF	TRBD1	TRBV19	TRBJ1-2	few
TGCGCCAGCAGCCGCGACACCAACTCCTACGAGCAGTACTTC	CASSRDTNSYEQYF	-	TRBV5-1	TRBJ2-7	few
TGTGCCAGCAAACAGGAGGGGTATGGCTACACCTTC	CASKQEGYGYTF	-	TRBV25-1	TRBJ1-2	-
TGTGCCAGCTCACCACCTTTGGGACAGAGCTCTGGAAACACCATATATTTT	CASSPPLGQSSGNTIYF	TRBD1	TRBV18	TRBJ1-3	-
TGTGCCAGTAGTGGCTCCTACGAGCAGTACTTC	CASSGSYEQYF	-	TRBV19	TRBJ2-7	-
TGTGCCAGCAGCTCCAGGGTAGGCGATGGCTACACCTTC	CASSSRVGDGYTF	-	TRBV7-2	TRBJ1-2	few
TGTGCCAGCAGCGCCGAGGGGGGGCGATTTTATAGCAATCAGCCCCAGCATTTT	CASSAEGGRFYSNQPQHF	-	TRBV7-3	TRBJ1-5	-
TGCGCCAGCAGCCCCGGACAGGGGGCTGGAGGTGAGCAGTTCTTC	CASSPGQGAGGEQFF	TRBD1	TRBV5-1	TRBJ2-1	few
TGTGCCAGCAGCTTTAGGACAGTGAACACCGGGGAGCTGTTTTTT	CASSFRTVNTGELFF	-	TRBV7-2	TRBJ2-2	few
TGTGCCAGCAGCTTAAACGCTCCGGGACTACTTAAAGAGACCCAGTACTTC	CASSLNAPGLLKETQYF	TRBD2	TRBV7-2	TRBJ2-5	-
TGTGCCAGCAGCTTGCGGGGGGCGTCCTACAATGAGCAGTTCTTC	CASSLRGASYNEQFF	TRBD2	TRBV11-3	TRBJ2-1	-
TGTGCCAGCAGCTCGTCGGGGGGAGATACGCAGTATTTT	CASSSSGGDTQYF	TRBD2	TRBV7-9	TRBJ2-3	-
TGTGCCAGCTCACCCGACAAAGGAACGGCTATCAGGCATTTT	CASSPDKGTAIRHF	-	TRBV18	TRBJ1-5	few
TGTGCCAGCAGAAACAGGGGGCGCACAGATACGCAGTATTTT	CASRNRGRTDTQYF	TRBD1	TRBV6-6	TRBJ2-3	few
TGTGCCAGCAGATTACCGGCCCCGGGAGAAGGCTACACCTTC	CASRLPAPGEGYTF	-	TRBV6-6	TRBJ1-2	-
TGTGCCAGCAGCGCCGGGACTAGCGGGCTTCCCTCCTACGAGCAGTACTTC	CASSAGTSGLPSYEQYF	TRBD2	TRBV9	TRBJ2-7	few
TGTGCCAGCAGTTTGAGACAGGGACATTCACCCCTCCACTTT	CASSLRQGHSPLHF	TRBD1	TRBV28	TRBJ1-6	-
TGTGCCTGGAGTGTACTGGGCCAAGAGACCCAGTACTTC	CAWSVLGQETQYF	-	TRBV30	TRBJ2-5	-
TGTGCCAGCATGGGATTCTACGAGCAGTACTTC	CASMGFYEQYF	-	TRBV2	TRBJ2-7	few
TGTGCCAGCAATGACGGGAAGAATCAGCCCCAGCATTTT	CASNDGKNQPQHF	-	TRBV6-5	TRBJ1-5	few
TGCGCCAGCAGCTTGGAGGGGGCGAGAAAAGAGACCCAGTACTTC	CASSLEGARKETQYF	TRBD1	TRBV5-1	TRBJ2-5	few
TGTGCCAGCAGTGCAGGGCCCACAGATACGCAGTATTTT	CASSAGPTDTQYF	-	TRBV6-4	TRBJ2-3	-
TGTGCCAGCACTGTAAGGGAAGACTATGGCTACACCTTC	CASTVREDYGYTF	-	TRBV7-3	TRBJ1-2	-
TGCGCCAGCAGCTTCTCAAGGCTGACAGGGGGCGCGGAGACCCAGTACTTC	CASSFSRLTGGAETQYF	TRBD1	TRBV5-1	TRBJ2-5	few
TGTGCCAGCAGCCTACGGGTAATCCGAGATACGCAGTATTTT	CASSLRVIRDTQYF	-	TRBV5-6	TRBJ2-3	-
TGCGCCAGCAGCTTGGAGGGCGGTTCCTACACTGAAGCTTTCTTT	CASSLEGGSYTEAFF	-	TRBV5-1	TRBJ1-1	few
TGTGCCAGCAGTGCACAGTGGAAGCAGCCCCAGCATTTT	CASSAQWKQPQHF	-	TRBV2	TRBJ1-5	-
TGTGCCAGCAGTTTAGCCGGGGCGGAGACCCAGTACTTC	CASSLAGAETQYF	-	TRBV28	TRBJ2-5	-
TGTGCCAGCAGCTTTCTACTAGCGAGGGAGCAGTACTTC	CASSFLLAREQYF	TRBD2	TRBV7-9	TRBJ2-7	-
TGTGCCAGCAGCTTAGGCGCCCTGGTGAACTCAGGGCAGTACTTC	CASSLGALVNSGQYF	-	TRBV7-2	TRBJ2-7	-
TGTGCCACCAGCTATGCGGGACTAGCGGACCACAATGAGCAGTTCTTC	CATSYAGLADHNEQFF	TRBD2	TRBV15	TRBJ2-1	-
TGTGCCAGCAGCGGCTTGGACAGGCCGCGGGAGACCCAGTACTTC	CASSGLDRPRETQYF	TRBD1	TRBV7-8	TRBJ2-5	-
TGTGCCAGCTCACCACTCCCCGACTATGGAAACACCATATATTTT	CASSPLPDYGNTIYF	-	TRBV18	TRBJ1-3	few
TGTGCCAGCAGGTTGGACAGAGGTGGCACTGAAGCTTTCTTT	CASRLDRGGTEAFF	-	TRBV28	TRBJ1-1	-
TGCAGCGTCCTCCTTGGGGGACTCCAAGAGACCCAGTACTTC	CSVLLGGLQETQYF	-	TRBV29-1	TRBJ2-5	-
TGCGCCAGCAGCCGGGAAGACACAGATACGCAGTATTTT	CASSREDTDTQYF	-	TRBV4-3	TRBJ2-3	-
TGTGCCATCAGCCTAGCGGGAGACACCGGGGAGCTGTTTTTT	CAISLAGDTGELFF	TRBD2	TRBV10-3	TRBJ2-2	few
TGTGCCAGTAGTCCCCAGGGGAGTACCTACGAGCAGTACTTC	CASSPQGSTYEQYF	-	TRBV19	TRBJ2-7	few